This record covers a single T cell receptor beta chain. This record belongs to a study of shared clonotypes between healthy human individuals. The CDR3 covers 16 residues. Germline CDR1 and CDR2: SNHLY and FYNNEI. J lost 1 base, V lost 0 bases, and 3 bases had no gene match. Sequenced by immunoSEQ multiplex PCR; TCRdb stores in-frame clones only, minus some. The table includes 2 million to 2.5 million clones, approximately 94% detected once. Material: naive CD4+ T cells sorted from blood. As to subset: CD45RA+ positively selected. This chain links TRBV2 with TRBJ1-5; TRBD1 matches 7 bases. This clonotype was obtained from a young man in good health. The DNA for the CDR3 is TGTGCCAGCAGTGAAGCTCGGGGACAGAGCAATCAGCCCCAGCATTTT. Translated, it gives CASSEARGQSNQPQHF.